These 28 T cell receptor beta chains share one sample of origin, sequenced in a study of human T cells and chemical hapten exposure. TCRdb redid the calling of the RACE reads with MiXCR, one entry per CDR3 protein. Seen here are 150,000 to 200,000 distinct CDR3 sequences, more than 14% observed once, and the top ten hold 1.7%. Documented time point: patch test 1, 2 weeks after DPC sensitization. The treatment was: therapeutic diphenylcyclopropenone sensitization with weekly scalp DPC. The input for sequencing was whole blood, taken in connection with sensitization to the hapten diphenylcyclopropenone (DPC). Source of these receptors: a woman in her 30s with alopecia areata. Some clones in this sample may be carry-over from other donors' samples.

The chain recombines TRBV28 with TRBJ2-5; D is undetermined. Germline CDR1 and CDR2: MDHEN and SYDVKM. This CDR3 is 15 amino acids long. Trimming shortened V by 6 bases and J by 0 bases, and 14 bases separated the two germline ends. The CDR3, as DNA: TGTGCCAGCAGGGGATACTCCAAGTACCAAGAGACCCAGTACTTC. Amino acids: CASRGYSKYQETQYF.

This clonotype has only a few counts. V gene TRBV7-9 combines with J gene TRBJ1-1; 7 bases match TRBD1. The CDR3 has 15 residues. V dropped 3 bases and J dropped 5; count of bases not matched to a gene: 9. Germline values: CDR1 SEHNR, CDR2 FQNEAQ (reference sequence). The CDR3 is CASSFFLQGGTEAFF. Written as DNA, the CDR3 is TGTGCCAGCAGCTTTTTCCTCCAGGGGGGTACTGAAGCTTTCTTT. The full variable domain, in which reference TRBV7-9 and TRBJ1-1 provide the parts outside the CDR3, is DTGVSQNPRHKITKRGQNVTFRCDPISEHNRLYWYRQTLGQGPEFLTYFQNEAQLEKSRLLSDRFSAERPKGSFSTLEIQRTEQGDSAMYLCASSFFLQGGTEAFFGQGTRLTVV.

Only a few counts were recorded for this clonotype. The rearrangement joins TRBV12-3 or TRBV12-4 to TRBJ2-7; weak D call: TRBD1 (6 bases). The CDR3 contains 12 residues. V was pared by 6 bases and J by 6 bases, with 12 bases between. The DNA of the CDR3 is TGTGCCAGCAGCCAACAGGGAACCGAGCAGTACTTC. Encoded protein: CASSQQGTEQYF.

This sequence joins TRBV10-3 and TRBJ2-7; D possibly corresponds to TRBD2 (5 bases). Trimming pared 0 bases from V and 5 bases from J, leaving 17 bases between. The CDR3 spans 16 residues. The V gene's germline CDR1 is ENHRY and CDR2 SYGVKD. The CDR3 bases are TGTGCCATCAGTGAGTCGAGCCGGGGAACTGAGCACGAGCAGTACTTC. Residues: CAISESSRGTEHEQYF.

This clonotype was seen once. This chain joins TRBV10-1 and TRBJ2-2; 14 nucleotides agree with TRBD2. Germline V CDR1 and CDR2: WNHNN, SYGVQD (reference sequence). With V trimmed by 8 bases and J by 6 bases, 2 bases remained unmatched. This CDR3 region has 14 residues. The CDR3 here is CASGTSGSPGELFF. The CDR3 nucleotides are TGCGCCAGCGGGACTAGCGGGAGTCCCGGGGAGCTGTTTTTT.

This clonotype was counted a few times. J is TRBJ2-2 and V is TRBV12-3 or TRBV12-4, with 8 positions matching TRBD2. V was pared by 6 bases and J by 2 bases, with 8 bases of the junction left unmatched. The CDR3 length is 16 residues. CDR3 sequence reads: CASSLWTSPNTGELFF. The DNA of the CDR3 is TGTGCCAGCAGCCTCTGGACTAGCCCCAACACCGGGGAGCTGTTTTTT.

The chain has TRBV5-1 and TRBJ2-7, with D perhaps TRBD2 (6 bases). CDR1 is SGHRS and CDR2 is YFSETQ in the germline V gene. Trimming took off 2 bases at V and 7 bases at J, with 16 bases between the two ends. This CDR3 comprises 14 residues. Here the CDR3 reads CASSFSGVPSEQYF. As DNA, the CDR3 is TGCGCCAGCAGCTTCTCGGGGGTACCCTCGGAGCAGTACTTC.

The genes are TRBV6-2 or TRBV6-3 and TRBJ2-1; 9 bases are shared with TRBD1. Germline trimming cut 6 bases from V and 3 bases from J; bases unmatched to any gene: 9. The germline CDR1 and CDR2 sequences are MNHEY and SVGEGT. This CDR3 region has 16 residues. Written as DNA, the CDR3 is TGTGCCAGCAGCCGTAACAGGGGGCGCGACTACAATGAGCAGTTCTTC. Translating gives CASSRNRGRDYNEQFF.

The V and J genes are TRBV20-1 and TRBJ2-7; no firm D call. There are 13 residues in the CDR3. V lost 3 bases and J 2 bases, leaving 11 bases between the germline ends. Per the germline V gene, CDR1 is DFQATT and CDR2 is SNEGSKA (reference sequence). The DNA for the CDR3 is TGCAGTGCTAGCCTGGCCAGTCCCTACGAGCAGTACTTC. This sequence encodes CSASLASPYEQYF.

This clonotype has only a few counts. The chain joins TRBV4-1 to TRBJ1-6, with D uncertain. V dropped 4 bases and J dropped 6 bases, with 10 bases sitting between them. CDR3 length equals 14 residues. Germline V gives CDR1 MGHRA, CDR2 YSYEKL. CDR3 in amino acids: CASSPGRVNSPLHF. CDR3 nucleotide sequence: TGCGCCAGCAGCCCCGGACGGGTTAATTCACCCCTCCACTTT.

The rearrangement links TRBV5-5 to TRBJ2-1, with TRBD2 matching 9 bases. The ends lost 4 bases at V and 1 base at J; junction bases unmatched: 9. CDR3 length: 17 residues. Germline V gene lookup returns CDR1 SGHKS and CDR2 YYEKEE (reference sequence). The CDR3 loop is CASSRGSAGGSYNEQFF. The DNA of the CDR3 is TGTGCCAGCAGCCGAGGGTCCGCGGGAGGGTCCTACAATGAGCAGTTCTTC.

The genes are TRBV4-3 and TRBJ2-7; D unclear. V was pared by 0 bases and J by 4 bases, with 7 bases between. The germline CDR1 and CDR2 sequences are LGHNA and YSLEER. The CDR3 is 13 amino acids. The CDR3 is CASSQEVGYEQYF. The CDR3 DNA reads as TGCGCCAGCAGCCAAGAGGTAGGGTACGAGCAGTACTTC.

This clonotype was detected ten times or more. The chain employs TRBV27 and TRBJ1-5; D possibly corresponds to TRBD1 (5 bases). With 8 bases removed from V and 7 bases from J, the gap between germline ends came to 24 bases. The CDR3 extends over 16 amino acids. The germline V gene encodes CDR1 MNHEY and CDR2 SMNVEV (reference sequence). The CDR3 protein is CASPLVGGLHSQPQHF. CDR3 DNA sequence: TGTGCCAGCCCTCTAGTCGGGGGACTTCATTCACAGCCCCAGCATTTT.

The sample holds a few counts of this clonotype. The CDR3 DNA is TGTGCCTGGAGTAAGGTCCTCTCCGAGCAGTACTTC. This gives the protein CAWSKVLSEQYF. This chain connects TRBV30 to TRBJ2-7; D not certain. Germline-derived CDR1 and CDR2 are GTSNPN and SVGIG (reference sequence). The CDR3 loop spans 12 amino acids. Trimming pared 2 bases from V and 6 bases from J, leaving 11 bases between.

The chain carries TRBV18 and TRBJ1-2, with D hard to call. CDR3 length equals 13 residues. V lost 5 bases, J lost 4 bases, and 11 bases lay in between. From germline, CDR1 is KGHSH and CDR2 LQKENI. The CDR3 sequence is CASSSDGSYGYTF. In DNA form, the CDR3 reads TGTGCCAGCTCATCCGATGGGAGCTATGGCTACACCTTC.

The rearrangement links TRBV4-1 to TRBJ1-2; D gene uncertain. The V gene's germline CDR1 is MGHRA and CDR2 YSYEKL. Trimming removed 4 bases at V and 1 base at J, with 4 bases between. CDR3 length: 12 residues. The CDR3 reads CASSRVNYGYTF. CDR3 DNA: TGCGCCAGCAGCCGAGTTAACTATGGCTACACCTTC.

This clonotype has a handful of counts. The genes are TRBV4-3 and TRBJ1-1, with D possibly matching TRBD1 (6 bases). The CDR3 extends over 17 amino acids. Looked up from germline, CDR1 is LGHNA and CDR2 is YSLEER. The V gene lost 1 base and the J gene lost 3 bases, with 18 bases spanning the gap. In nucleotides, the CDR3 is TGCGCCAGCAGCCAAGCGAGTTGGCAGGGGTTGGACACTGAAGCTTTCTTT. Protein: CASSQASWQGLDTEAFF.

The rearrangement joins TRBV10-3 to TRBJ2-7, with D maybe TRBD1 (5 bases). This CDR3 contains 12 residues. Trimming stripped 6 bases from V and 3 bases from J, with 9 bases between. Germline V CDR1 and CDR2: ENHRY, SYGVKD. CDR3 nucleotide sequence: TGTGCCATCAGGGGGCCTAGCTACGAGCAGTACTTC. Translated: CAIRGPSYEQYF.

This clonotype was counted at least ten times. V and J are TRBV28 and TRBJ1-2; D remains unclear. Trimming removed 4 bases from V and 4 bases from J, with 10 bases in between. Germline CDR1 and CDR2: MDHEN and SYDVKM. This CDR3 has 13 residues. The CDR3 loop reads CASSSRISYGYTF. In DNA, the CDR3 is TGTGCCAGCAGTTCCCGGATTAGCTATGGCTACACCTTC.

In its sample, this clonotype was seen many times. This chain uses TRBV29-1 with TRBJ1-2; TRBD1 is a possible D gene (5 bases). This CDR3 contains 15 residues. The germline gives CDR1 SQVTM, CDR2 ANQGSEA. The ends were cut back, 7 bases at V and 1 base at J, with 19 bases in the middle. Here the CDR3 DNA reads TGCAGCGCCCGTGTCTGGCAGGGAGATAACTATGGCTACACCTTC. This gives the protein CSARVWQGDNYGYTF.

This sequence joins TRBV6-1 and TRBJ1-2; 7 bases fit TRBD1. CDR1 and CDR2 from the germline V gene are MNHNS and SASEGT. The CDR3 spans 15 residues. The V gene end was trimmed by 3 bases and the J gene end by 0 bases; junction bases not matched to a gene: 4. In nucleotides, the CDR3 is TGTGCCAGCAGTGATCAGGGGGTTCCTAACTATGGCTACACCTTC. Its protein is CASSDQGVPNYGYTF.

This chain links TRBV9 with TRBJ2-6; perhaps TRBD1 as D (5 bases). Trimming removed 2 bases from V and 0 bases from J, with 6 bases in between. The CDR3 consists of 15 residues. Per the germline V gene, CDR1 is SGDLS and CDR2 is YYNGEE. The CDR3 DNA reads as TGTGCCAGCAGCGTCGACAGCTCTGGGGCCAACGTCCTGACTTTC. It specifies CASSVDSSGANVLTF.

A few counts support this clonotype. The chain couples TRBV11-2 to TRBJ2-5; D uncertain. This CDR3 is built from 14 residues. Germline V gene data show CDR1 as SGHAT and CDR2 as FQNNGV. Trimming pared 1 base from V and 4 bases from J, leaving 10 bases between. CDR3 coding DNA: TGTGCCAGCAGCTTAGTAGGGTTCTTAGAGACCCAGTACTTC. Translated: CASSLVGFLETQYF.

Many counts were recorded for this clonotype. V is TRBV12-3 or TRBV12-4 and J is TRBJ1-2; 7 positions match TRBD1. The CDR3 is 17 amino acids. Trimming took 5 bases from V and 0 from J; bases not matched to a gene: 12. CDR3 DNA: TGTGCCAGCAGTCCAACCACGGGACAGCAGGCTAACTATGGCTACACCTTC. Translated: CASSPTTGQQANYGYTF.

This clonotype was found a few times. The genes are TRBV12-3 or TRBV12-4 and TRBJ1-5; D gene ambiguous. The V end was cut by 2 bases, the J end by 2 bases, with 13 bases between. This CDR3 has 16 residues. CDR3 in DNA: TGTGCCAGCAGTTTAAGTGGGGTAATCGGCAATCAGCCCCAGCATTTT. It codes for CASSLSGVIGNQPQHF.

The chain recombines TRBV5-1 with TRBJ2-3; D may match TRBD1 or TRBD2 (6 bases each). V was shortened by 4 bases and J by 4 bases, with 16 bases between the two germline ends. This CDR3 is built from 15 residues. The V gene's germline CDR1 is SGHRS and CDR2 YFSETQ. Here the CDR3 reads CASSESRGRADTQYF. Here the CDR3 DNA reads TGCGCCAGCAGCGAGAGTCGGGGGCGGGCAGATACGCAGTATTTT.

This clonotype was recorded only once. The rearrangement uses TRBV2 and TRBJ2-7; no firm D call. Germline V CDR1 and CDR2: SNHLY, FYNNEI. The CDR3 contains 11 residues. Trimming took off 2 bases at V and 6 bases at J, with 5 bases between the two ends. CDR3 region: CASSEWTEQYF. As DNA, the CDR3 is TGTGCCAGCAGTGAATGGACCGAGCAGTACTTC.

V usage is TRBV4-2 and J usage is TRBJ2-1; no clear D. The V end lost 2 bases, the J end lost 8 bases, and 10 bases lay between the germline ends. The germline V gene has CDR1 LGHNA and CDR2 YNFKEQ. The CDR3 contains 13 residues. CDR3 sequence reads: CASSQIGEDEQFF. Here the CDR3 DNA reads TGTGCCAGCAGCCAAATAGGTGAGGATGAGCAGTTCTTC.